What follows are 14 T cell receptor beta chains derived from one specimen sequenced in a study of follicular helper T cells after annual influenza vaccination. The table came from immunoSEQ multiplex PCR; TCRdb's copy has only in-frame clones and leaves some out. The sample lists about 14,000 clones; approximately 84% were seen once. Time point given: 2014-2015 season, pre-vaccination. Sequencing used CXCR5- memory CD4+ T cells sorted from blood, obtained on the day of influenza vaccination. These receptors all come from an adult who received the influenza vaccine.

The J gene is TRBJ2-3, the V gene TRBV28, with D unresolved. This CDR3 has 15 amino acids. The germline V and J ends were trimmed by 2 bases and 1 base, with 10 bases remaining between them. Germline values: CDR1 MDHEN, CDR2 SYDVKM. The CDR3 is CASSLPALGTDTQYF. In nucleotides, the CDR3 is TGTGCCAGCAGTTTACCAGCTCTCGGCACAGATACGCAGTATTTT.

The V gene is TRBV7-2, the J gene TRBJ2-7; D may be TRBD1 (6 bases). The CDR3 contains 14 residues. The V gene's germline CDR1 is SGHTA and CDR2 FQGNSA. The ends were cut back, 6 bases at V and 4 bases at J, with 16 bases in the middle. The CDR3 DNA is TGTGCCAGCAGTCTCAAGGACAGCCTTTACGAGCAGTACTTC. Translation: CASSLKDSLYEQYF.

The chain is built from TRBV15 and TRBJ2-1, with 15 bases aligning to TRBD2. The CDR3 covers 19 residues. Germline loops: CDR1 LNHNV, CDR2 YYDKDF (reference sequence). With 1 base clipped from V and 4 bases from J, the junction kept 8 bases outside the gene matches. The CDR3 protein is CATSRAPGLAGGQYNEQFF. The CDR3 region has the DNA TGTGCCACCAGCAGAGCTCCGGGACTAGCGGGGGGACAATACAATGAGCAGTTCTTC.

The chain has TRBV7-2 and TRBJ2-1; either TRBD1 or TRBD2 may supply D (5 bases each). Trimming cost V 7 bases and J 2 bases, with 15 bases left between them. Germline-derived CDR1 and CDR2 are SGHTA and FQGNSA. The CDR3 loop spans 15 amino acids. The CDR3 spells CASNPWGLAYNEQFF. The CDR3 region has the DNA TGTGCCAGCAACCCTTGGGGGTTGGCCTACAATGAGCAGTTCTTC.

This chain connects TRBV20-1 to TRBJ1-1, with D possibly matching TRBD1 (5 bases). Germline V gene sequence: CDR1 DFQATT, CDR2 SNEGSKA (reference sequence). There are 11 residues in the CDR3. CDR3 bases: TGCGGCGGACACCGGAACACTGAAGCTTTCTTT. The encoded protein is CGGHRNTEAFF.

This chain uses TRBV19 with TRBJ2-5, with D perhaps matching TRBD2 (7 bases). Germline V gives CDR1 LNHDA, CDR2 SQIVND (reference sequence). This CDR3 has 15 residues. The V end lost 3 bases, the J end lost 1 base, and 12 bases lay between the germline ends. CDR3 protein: CASSMLGGAQETQYF. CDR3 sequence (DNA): TGTGCCAGTAGTATGTTGGGGGGGGCCCAAGAGACCCAGTACTTC.

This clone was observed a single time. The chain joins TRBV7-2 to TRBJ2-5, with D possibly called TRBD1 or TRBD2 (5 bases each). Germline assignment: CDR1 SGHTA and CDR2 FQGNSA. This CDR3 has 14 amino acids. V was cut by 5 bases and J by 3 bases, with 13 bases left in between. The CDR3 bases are TGTGCCAGCAGCCTGGGACGGAGCAAAGAGACCCAGTACTTC. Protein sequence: CASSLGRSKETQYF.

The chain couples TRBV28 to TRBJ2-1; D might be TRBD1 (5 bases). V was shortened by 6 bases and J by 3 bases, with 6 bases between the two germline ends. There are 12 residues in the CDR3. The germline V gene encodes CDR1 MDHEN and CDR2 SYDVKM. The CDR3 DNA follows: TGTGCCAGCAGGGACAACTACAATGAGCAGTTCTTC. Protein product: CASRDNYNEQFF.

The CDR3 loop is CASSESRSNQPQHF. The CDR3 DNA is TGTGCCAGCAGTGAAAGTCGGAGCAATCAGCCCCAGCATTTT. The chain uses TRBV2 and TRBJ1-5; no clear D. V gave up 2 bases and J gave up 1 base, with 6 bases separating them. In germline, CDR1 is SNHLY, CDR2 FYNNEI. The CDR3 consists of 14 residues.

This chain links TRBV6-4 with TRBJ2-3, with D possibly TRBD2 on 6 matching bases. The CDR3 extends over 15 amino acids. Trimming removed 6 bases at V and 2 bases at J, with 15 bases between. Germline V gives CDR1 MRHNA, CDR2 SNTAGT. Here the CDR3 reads CASSQTSRPTDTQYF. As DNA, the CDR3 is TGTGCCAGCAGCCAAACTAGCCGACCCACAGATACGCAGTATTTT.

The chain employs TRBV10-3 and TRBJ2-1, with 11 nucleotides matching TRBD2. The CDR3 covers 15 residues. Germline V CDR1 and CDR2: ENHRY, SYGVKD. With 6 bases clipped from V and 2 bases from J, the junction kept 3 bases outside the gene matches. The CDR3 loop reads CAIRNSGGAYNEQFF. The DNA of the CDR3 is TGTGCCATCAGGAATAGCGGGGGGGCCTACAATGAGCAGTTCTTC.

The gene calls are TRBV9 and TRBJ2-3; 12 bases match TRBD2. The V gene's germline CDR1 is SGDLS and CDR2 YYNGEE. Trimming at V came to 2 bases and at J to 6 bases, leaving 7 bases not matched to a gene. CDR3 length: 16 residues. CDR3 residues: CASSVSGTSGLDTQYF. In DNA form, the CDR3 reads TGTGCCAGCAGCGTTTCCGGGACTAGCGGGTTGGATACGCAGTATTTT.

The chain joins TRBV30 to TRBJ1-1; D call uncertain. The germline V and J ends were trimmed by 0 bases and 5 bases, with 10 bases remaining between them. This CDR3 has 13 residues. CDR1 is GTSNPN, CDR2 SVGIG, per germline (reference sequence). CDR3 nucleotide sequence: TGTGCCTGGAGTGTGGCGTTAGGTACTGAAGCTTTCTTT. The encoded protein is CAWSVALGTEAFF.

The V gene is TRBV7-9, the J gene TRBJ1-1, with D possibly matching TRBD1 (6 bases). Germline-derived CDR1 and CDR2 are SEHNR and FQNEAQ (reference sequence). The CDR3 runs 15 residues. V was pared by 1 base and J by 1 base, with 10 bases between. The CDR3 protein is CASSLVGGANTEAFF. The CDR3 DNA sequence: TGTGCCAGCAGCTTAGTAGGGGGAGCGAACACTGAAGCTTTCTTT.